This T cell receptor (beta chain) was recovered during a study of long-term antiretroviral therapy in people with HIV. Study-wide context: Some samples came about a decade before the 2015 immediate-ART recommendation, and these were the earliest.

Post-ART PBMC samples numbered at least two per donor, and pre-ART ones at least one. The CDR3 is made up of 10 amino acids. The germline gives CDR1 DFQATT, CDR2 SNEGSKA (reference sequence). The ends were cut back, 3 bases at V and 5 bases at J, with 5 bases in the middle. Sequencing used immunoSEQ v3.0 at survey level. TCRdb's copy holds only in-frame clones and misses some; the assay was immunoSEQ multiplex PCR. Of approximately 41,000 clones in the sample, roughly 80% were seen once. The sequence was obtained from a man aged 18 to 29 with HIV. Material: unsorted PBMCs, obtained 1.5 years after starting antiretroviral therapy. The chain couples TRBV20-1 to TRBJ2-7; D is undetermined. The CDR3 loop is CSASDHEQYF. CDR3 sequence (DNA): TGCAGTGCTAGTGACCACGAGCAGTACTTC.